This T cell receptor (beta chain) was identified during a study of T cell changes during pregnancy in multiple sclerosis. TCRdb's copy holds only in-frame clones and misses some; the assay was immunoSEQ multiplex PCR. Of about 28,000 clones listed, 70% to 90% are singletons. Germline values: CDR1 SGHDT, CDR2 YYEEEE. Germline trimming cut 4 bases from V and 7 bases from J; bases unmatched to any gene: 9. The CDR3 has 15 amino acids. Specimen: CD4+ T cells from peripheral blood mononuclear cells, collected in the first trimester of pregnancy. The source is a female donor in good health, enrolled as a control in a pregnancy study. The rearrangement uses TRBV5-6 and TRBJ2-7; 12 bases map to TRBD2. CDR3 sequence reads: CASSRTSGIWWEQYF. CDR3 DNA: TGTGCCAGCAGCAGGACTAGCGGGATCTGGTGGGAGCAGTACTTC.